This paragraph reports one TCR beta chain. The entry originates in a study of blood T cell repertoires in COVID-19. About the research overall: The study drew acute and convalescent COVID-19 samples from the United States, Italy and Spain.

The CDR3 is 16 residues long. CDR1 LGHDT and CDR2 YNNKEL come from the germline V gene (reference sequence). The V gene end was trimmed by 1 base and the J gene end by 6 bases; junction bases not matched to a gene: 9. Sequencing was performed with immunoSEQ multiplex PCR; in TCRdb, only in-frame clones are kept and a portion is missing. The repertoire includes about 78,000 clones, around nine tenths of them detected once, and around 5.3% sits in the top ten. J is TRBJ1-2 and V is TRBV3-1 (or the pseudogene TRBV3-2); 9 nucleotides line up with TRBD1. This clonotype was sampled from a man in his fifties with active or convalescent COVID-19. The sequenced sample was peripheral blood. The CDR3 spells CASSQVGTGLLHGYTF. In DNA, the CDR3 is TGTGCCAGCAGCCAAGTGGGGACAGGGCTCCTGCATGGCTACACCTTC.